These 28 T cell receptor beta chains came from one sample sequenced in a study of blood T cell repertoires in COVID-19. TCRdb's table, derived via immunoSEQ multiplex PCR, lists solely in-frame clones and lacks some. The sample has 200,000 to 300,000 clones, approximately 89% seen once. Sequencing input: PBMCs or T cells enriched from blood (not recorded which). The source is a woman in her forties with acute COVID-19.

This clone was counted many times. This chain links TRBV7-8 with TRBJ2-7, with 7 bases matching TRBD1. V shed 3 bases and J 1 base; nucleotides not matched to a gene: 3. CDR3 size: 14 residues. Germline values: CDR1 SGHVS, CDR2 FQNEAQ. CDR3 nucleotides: TGTGCCAGCAGCTTCACGGGACAGTCCTACGAGCAGTACGTC. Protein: CASSFTGQSYEQYV.

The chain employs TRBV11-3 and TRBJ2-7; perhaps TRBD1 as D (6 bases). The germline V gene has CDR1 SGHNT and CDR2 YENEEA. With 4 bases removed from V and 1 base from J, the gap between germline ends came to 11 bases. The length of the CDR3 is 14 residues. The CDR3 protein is CASSWGRTSYEQYV. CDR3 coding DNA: TGTGCCAGCAGCTGGGGGCGGACTTCCTACGAGCAGTACGTC.

CDR3 loop: CASSPGLAETYEQYV. The CDR3 nucleotides read TGTGCCAGCTCACCCGGACTAGCGGAGACCTACGAGCAGTACGTC. The chain combines TRBV18 with TRBJ2-7; 10 bases map to TRBD2. Germline values: CDR1 KGHSH, CDR2 LQKENI. The length of the CDR3 is 15 residues. V lost 3 bases and J lost 2; bases outside the gene matches: 4.

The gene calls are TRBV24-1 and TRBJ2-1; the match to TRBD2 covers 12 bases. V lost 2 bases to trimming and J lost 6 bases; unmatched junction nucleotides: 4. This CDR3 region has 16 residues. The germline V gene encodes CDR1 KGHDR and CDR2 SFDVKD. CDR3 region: CATSDSSGRASNEQFF. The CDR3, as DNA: TGTGCCACCAGTGATTCTAGCGGGAGGGCCAGCAATGAGCAGTTCTTC.

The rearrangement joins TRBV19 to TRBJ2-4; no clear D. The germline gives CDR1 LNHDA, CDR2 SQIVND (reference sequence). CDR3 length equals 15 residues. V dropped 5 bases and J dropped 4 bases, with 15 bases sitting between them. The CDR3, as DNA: TGTGCCAGTAGTCGAATCTCGGGTAGTAAAAACATTCAGTACTTC. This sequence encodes CASSRISGSKNIQYF.

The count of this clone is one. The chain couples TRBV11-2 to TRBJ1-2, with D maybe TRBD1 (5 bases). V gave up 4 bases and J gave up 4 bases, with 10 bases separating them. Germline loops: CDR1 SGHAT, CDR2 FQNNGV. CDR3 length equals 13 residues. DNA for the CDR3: TGTGCCAGCAGCTACGACAGTTTCTATGGCTACACCTTC. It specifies CASSYDSFYGYTF.

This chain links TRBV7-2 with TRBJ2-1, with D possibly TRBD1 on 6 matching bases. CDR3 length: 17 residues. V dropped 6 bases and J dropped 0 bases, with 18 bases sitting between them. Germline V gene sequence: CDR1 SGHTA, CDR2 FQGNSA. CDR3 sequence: CASRSTGLSSSYNEQFF. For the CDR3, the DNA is TGTGCCAGCAGAAGTACAGGGCTCTCCAGCTCCTACAATGAGCAGTTCTTC.

The CDR3 DNA reads TGTGCTAGTGCCAAACTTAGCGGGACCTCCTACAATGAGCAGTTCTTC. Amino acids: CASAKLSGTSYNEQFF. The J gene is TRBJ2-1, the V gene TRBV12-5; 8 bases match TRBD2. V shed 7 bases, J shed 0 bases, and the junction held 8 bases outside the gene matches. This CDR3 region has 16 residues. The germline CDR1 and CDR2 sequences are LGHNT and FRNRAP.

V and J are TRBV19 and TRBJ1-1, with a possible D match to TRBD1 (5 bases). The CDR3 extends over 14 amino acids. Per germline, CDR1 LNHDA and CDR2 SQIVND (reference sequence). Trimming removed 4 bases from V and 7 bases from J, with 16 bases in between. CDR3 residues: CASSTGYIVDEAFF. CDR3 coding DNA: TGTGCCAGTAGTACAGGGTATATAGTGGATGAAGCTTTCTTT. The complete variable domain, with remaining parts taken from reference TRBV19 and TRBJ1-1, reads DGGITQSPKYLFRKEGQNVTLSCEQNLNHDAMYWYRQDPGQGLRLIYYSQIVNDFQKGDIAEGYSVSREKKESFPLTVTSAQKNPTAFYLCASSTGYIVDEAFFGQGTRLTVV.

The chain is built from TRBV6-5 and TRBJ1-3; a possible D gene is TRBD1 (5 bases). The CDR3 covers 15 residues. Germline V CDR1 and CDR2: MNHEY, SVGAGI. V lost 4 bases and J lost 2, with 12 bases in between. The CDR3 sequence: CASSFGALAGNTIYF. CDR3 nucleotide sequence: TGTGCCAGCAGTTTTGGGGCTTTGGCTGGAAACACCATATATTTT.

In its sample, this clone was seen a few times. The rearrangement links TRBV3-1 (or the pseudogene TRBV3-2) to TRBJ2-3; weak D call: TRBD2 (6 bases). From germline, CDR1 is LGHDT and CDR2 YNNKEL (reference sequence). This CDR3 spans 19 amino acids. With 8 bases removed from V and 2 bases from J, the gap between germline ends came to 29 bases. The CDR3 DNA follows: TGTGCCAGCGGTAGGTTTAATTGGGACTCTACAGATCCCACAGATACGCAGTATTTT. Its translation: CASGRFNWDSTDPTDTQYF.

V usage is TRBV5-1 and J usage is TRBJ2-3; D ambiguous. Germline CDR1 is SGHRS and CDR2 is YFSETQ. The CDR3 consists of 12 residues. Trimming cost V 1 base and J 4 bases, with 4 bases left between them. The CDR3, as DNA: TGCGCCAGCAGCTTGTATTCAGATACGCAGTATTTT. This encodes CASSLYSDTQYF.

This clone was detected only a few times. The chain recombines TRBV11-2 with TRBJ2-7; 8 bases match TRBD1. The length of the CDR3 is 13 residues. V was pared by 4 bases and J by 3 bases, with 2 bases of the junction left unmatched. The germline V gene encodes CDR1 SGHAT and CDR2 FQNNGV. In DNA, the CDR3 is TGTGCCAGCAGCTACGGGACAGGCTACGAGCAGTACGTC. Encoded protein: CASSYGTGYEQYV.

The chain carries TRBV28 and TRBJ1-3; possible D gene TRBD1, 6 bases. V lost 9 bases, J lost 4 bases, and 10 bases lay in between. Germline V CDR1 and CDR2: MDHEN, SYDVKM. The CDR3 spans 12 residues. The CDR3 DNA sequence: TGTGCCAGTACGACAGGAGGAAACACCATATATTTT. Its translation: CASTTGGNTIYF. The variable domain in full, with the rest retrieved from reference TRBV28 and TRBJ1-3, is DVKVTQSSRYLVKRTGEKVFLECVQDMDHENMFWYRQDPGLGLRLIYFSYDVKMKEKGDIPEGYSVSREKKERFSLILESASTNQTSMYLCASTTGGNTIYFGEGSWLTVV.

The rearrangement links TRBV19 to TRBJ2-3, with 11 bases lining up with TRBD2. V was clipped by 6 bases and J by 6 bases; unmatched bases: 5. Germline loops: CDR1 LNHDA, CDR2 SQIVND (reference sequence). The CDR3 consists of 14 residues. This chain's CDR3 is CASRQLAGADTQYF. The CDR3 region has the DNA TGTGCCAGTAGACAACTAGCGGGAGCTGATACGCAGTATTTT.

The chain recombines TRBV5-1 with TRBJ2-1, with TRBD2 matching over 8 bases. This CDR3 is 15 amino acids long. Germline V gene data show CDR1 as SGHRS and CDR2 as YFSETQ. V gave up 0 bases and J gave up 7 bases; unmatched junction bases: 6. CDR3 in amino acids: CASSLGDGRANEQFF. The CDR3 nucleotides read TGCGCCAGCAGCTTGGGGGACGGGAGGGCAAATGAGCAGTTCTTC.

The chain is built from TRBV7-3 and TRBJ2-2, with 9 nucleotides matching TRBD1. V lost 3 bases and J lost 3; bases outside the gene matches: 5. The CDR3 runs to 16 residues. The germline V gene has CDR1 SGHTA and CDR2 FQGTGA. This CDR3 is CASSLDRGLDTGELFF. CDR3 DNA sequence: TGTGCCAGCAGCTTGGACAGGGGATTGGACACCGGGGAGCTGTTTTTT.

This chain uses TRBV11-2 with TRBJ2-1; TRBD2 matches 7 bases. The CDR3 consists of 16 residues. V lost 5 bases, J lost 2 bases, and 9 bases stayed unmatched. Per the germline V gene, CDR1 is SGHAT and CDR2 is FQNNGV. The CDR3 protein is CASSPSLAAPYNEQFF. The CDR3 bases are TGTGCCAGCAGCCCCTCTCTAGCGGCCCCCTACAATGAGCAGTTCTTC. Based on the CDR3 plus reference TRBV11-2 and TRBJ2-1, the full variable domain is EAGVAQSPRYKIIEKRQSVAFWCNPISGHATLYWYQQILGQGPKLLIQFQNNGVVDDSQLPKDRFSAERLKGVDSTLKIQPAKLEDSAVYLCASSPSLAAPYNEQFFGPGTRLTVL.

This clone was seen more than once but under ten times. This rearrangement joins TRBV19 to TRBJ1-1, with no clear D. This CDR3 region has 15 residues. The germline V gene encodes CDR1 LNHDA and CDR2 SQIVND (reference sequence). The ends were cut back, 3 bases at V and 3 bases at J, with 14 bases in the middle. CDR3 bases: TGTGCCAGTAGTATGCTGGGGAGTGGGGACACTGAAGCTTTCTTT. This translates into CASSMLGSGDTEAFF.

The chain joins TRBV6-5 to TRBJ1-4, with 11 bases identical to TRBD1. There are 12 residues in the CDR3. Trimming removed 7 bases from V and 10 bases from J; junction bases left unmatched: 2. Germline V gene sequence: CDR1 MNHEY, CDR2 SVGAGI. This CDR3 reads CASIGTGGKLFF. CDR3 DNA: TGTGCCAGCATCGGGACAGGGGGAAAACTGTTTTTT.

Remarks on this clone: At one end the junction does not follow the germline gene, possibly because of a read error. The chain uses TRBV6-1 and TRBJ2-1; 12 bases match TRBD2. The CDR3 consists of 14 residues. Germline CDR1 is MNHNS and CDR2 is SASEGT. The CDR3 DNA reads TGTGCCAGCATTGAACTAGCGGGAGGTAATGAGCAGTTCTTC. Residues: CASIELAGGNEQFF.

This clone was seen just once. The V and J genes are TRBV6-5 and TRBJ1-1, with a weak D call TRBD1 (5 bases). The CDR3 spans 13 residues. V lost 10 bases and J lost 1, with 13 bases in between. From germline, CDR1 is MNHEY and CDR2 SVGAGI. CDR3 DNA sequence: TGTGCCACCCCCGGGGGGTCGAACACTGAAGCTTTCTTT. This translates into CATPGGSNTEAFF.

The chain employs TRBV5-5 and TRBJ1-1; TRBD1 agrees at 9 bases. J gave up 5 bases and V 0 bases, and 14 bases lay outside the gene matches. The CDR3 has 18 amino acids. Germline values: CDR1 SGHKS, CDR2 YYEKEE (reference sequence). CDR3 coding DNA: TGTGCCAGCAGCTTGGGCCCCGGGACAGGGCGTTATCAGACTGAAGCTTTCTTT. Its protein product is CASSLGPGTGRYQTEAFF.

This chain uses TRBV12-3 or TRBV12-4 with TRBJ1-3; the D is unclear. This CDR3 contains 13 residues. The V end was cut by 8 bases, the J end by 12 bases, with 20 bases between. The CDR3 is CASARTADLNIYF. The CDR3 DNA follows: TGTGCCAGCGCGAGGACTGCTGATCTTAACATATATTTT.

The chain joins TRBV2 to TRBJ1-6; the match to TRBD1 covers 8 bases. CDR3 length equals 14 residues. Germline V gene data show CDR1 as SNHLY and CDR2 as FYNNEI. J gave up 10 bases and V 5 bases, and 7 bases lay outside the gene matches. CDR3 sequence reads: CASSPRQGRSPLHF. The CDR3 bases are TGTGCCAGCAGTCCAAGACAGGGGAGGTCACCCCTCCACTTT.

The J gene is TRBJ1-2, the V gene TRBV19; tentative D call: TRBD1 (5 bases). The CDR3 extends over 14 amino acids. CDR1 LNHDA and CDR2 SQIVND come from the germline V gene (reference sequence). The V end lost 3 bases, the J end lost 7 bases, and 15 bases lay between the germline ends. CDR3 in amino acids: CASSIQRGEAGYTF. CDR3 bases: TGTGCCAGTAGTATTCAGCGGGGGGAGGCTGGCTACACCTTC.

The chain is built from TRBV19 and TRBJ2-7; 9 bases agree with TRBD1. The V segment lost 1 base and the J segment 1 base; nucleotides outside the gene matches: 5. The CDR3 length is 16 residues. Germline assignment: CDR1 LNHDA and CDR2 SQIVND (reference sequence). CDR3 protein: CASSIGTGDSSYEQYF. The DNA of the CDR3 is TGTGCCAGTAGTATAGGGACAGGGGATAGTTCCTACGAGCAGTACTTC. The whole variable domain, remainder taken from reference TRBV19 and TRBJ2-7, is DGGITQSPKYLFRKEGQNVTLSCEQNLNHDAMYWYRQDPGQGLRLIYYSQIVNDFQKGDIAEGYSVSREKKESFPLTVTSAQKNPTAFYLCASSIGTGDSSYEQYFGPGTRLTVT.

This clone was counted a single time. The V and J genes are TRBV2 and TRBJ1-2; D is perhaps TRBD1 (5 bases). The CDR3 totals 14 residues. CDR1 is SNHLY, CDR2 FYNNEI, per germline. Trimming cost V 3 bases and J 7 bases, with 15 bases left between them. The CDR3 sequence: CASSEHKEGSGYTF. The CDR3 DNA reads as TGTGCCAGCAGTGAGCACAAGGAGGGGAGTGGCTACACCTTC.